This T cell receptor beta chain was observed in a study of graft-versus-host responses after intestinal transplantation. General study results and limits: Recipient bone marrow held GvH clones, some seen earlier in ileum or blood.

Libraries were prepared by immunoSEQ multiplex PCR; TCRdb keeps only in-frame clonotypes and omits some of them. The data hold nearly 20,000 clones, with roughly nine tenths observed a single time. V lost 10 bases to trimming and J lost 0 bases, with 10 bases between them. CDR3 size: 13 residues. CDR1 and CDR2 (germline): LNHDA, SQIVND (reference sequence). Details on this clone: Its antigen is undetermined.

This clonotype was sampled from a human patient who received an intestinal transplant, so some T cells may come from the graft donor. The chain recombines TRBV19 with TRBJ2-1; D is perhaps TRBD2 (5 bases). The material sequenced was PBMCs, taken 220 to 240 days after intestinal transplant. DNA of the CDR3: TGTGCCATACGGGATAGCTCCTACAATGAGCAGTTCTTC. Amino acid sequence: CAIRDSSYNEQFF.